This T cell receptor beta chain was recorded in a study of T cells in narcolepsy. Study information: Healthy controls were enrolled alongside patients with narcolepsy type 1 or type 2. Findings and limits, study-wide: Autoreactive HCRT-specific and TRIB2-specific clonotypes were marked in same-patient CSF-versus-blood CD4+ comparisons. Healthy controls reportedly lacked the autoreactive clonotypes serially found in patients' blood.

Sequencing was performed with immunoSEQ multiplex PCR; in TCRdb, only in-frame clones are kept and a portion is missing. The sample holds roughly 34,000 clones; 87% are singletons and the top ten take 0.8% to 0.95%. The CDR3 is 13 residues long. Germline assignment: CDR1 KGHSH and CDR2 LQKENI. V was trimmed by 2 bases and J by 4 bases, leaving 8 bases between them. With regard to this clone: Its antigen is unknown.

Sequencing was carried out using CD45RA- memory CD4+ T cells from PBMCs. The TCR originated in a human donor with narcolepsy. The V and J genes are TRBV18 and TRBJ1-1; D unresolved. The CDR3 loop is CASSPTAGTEAFF. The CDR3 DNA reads TGTGCCAGCTCACCAACAGCCGGCACTGAAGCTTTCTTT.